One and the same sample provided the 24 T cell receptor beta chains below, sequenced in a study of blood T cell repertoires in COVID-19. Only in-frame clones appear in the TCRdb table, and some are missing; sequencing was by immunoSEQ multiplex PCR. Here the sample spans under 350,000 clones, about 87% being singletons. The sequencing input was peripheral blood. The receptor source for this set is a man aged 65 to 85 with acute or convalescent COVID-19.

V gene TRBV9 combines with J gene TRBJ1-6, with D hard to call. CDR3 size: 14 residues. Germline CDR1 is SGDLS and CDR2 is YYNGEE. The V end lost 0 bases, the J end lost 7 bases, and 8 bases lay between the germline ends. CDR3 amino acids: CASSVAGENSPLHF. In nucleotides, the CDR3 is TGTGCCAGCAGCGTAGCTGGAGAAAATTCACCCCTCCACTTT.

The chain recombines TRBV23-1 with TRBJ1-3; tentative D call: TRBD1 (5 bases). TRBV23-1 qualifies as an ORF whose function is uncertain. V was shortened by 0 bases and J by 3 bases, with 9 bases between the two germline ends. This CDR3 is built from 15 residues. The CDR3 sequence: CASSQSSGCGNTIYF. The CDR3 DNA is TGCGCCAGCAGTCAATCATCAGGGTGTGGAAACACCATATATTTT.

This clone was seen only once. The chain uses TRBV2 and TRBJ2-1; 11 positions match TRBD2. The junction had 14 bases not matched to a gene; V was cut back by 7 bases and J by 9 bases. The CDR3 has 16 residues. Germline CDR1 SNHLY, CDR2 FYNNEI. The CDR3 DNA follows: TGTGCCAGCATCCGTGGCCATAGCGGGGGGGGCGGTGAGCAGTTCTTC. Amino acid sequence: CASIRGHSGGGGEQFF.

V gene TRBV24-1 combines with J gene TRBJ2-5, with TRBD1 identical over 7 bases. Germline V gene lookup returns CDR1 KGHDR and CDR2 SFDVKD. This CDR3 has 16 amino acids. V lost 5 bases, J lost 9 bases, and 17 bases stayed unmatched. Here the CDR3 reads CATSGNEQGPLEAQYF. The CDR3 DNA follows: TGTGCCACCAGTGGGAACGAACAGGGGCCGCTGGAGGCCCAGTACTTC.

V usage is TRBV4-3 and J usage is TRBJ2-5; 12 bases fit TRBD2. After removal of 0 bases from V and 4 bases from J, the junction contained 9 bases not matched to a gene. CDR1 is LGHNA, CDR2 YSLEER, per germline. This CDR3 comprises 18 residues. DNA of the CDR3: TGCGCCAGCAGCCAAGATCCGCTAGCGGGGGGGGTAGGAGAGACCCAGTACTTC. This encodes CASSQDPLAGGVGETQYF.

CDR3 region: CATSITSGSRFYEQYF. Written as DNA, the CDR3 is TGTGCCACCAGCATCACTAGCGGGAGCAGGTTTTACGAGCAGTACTTC. The chain employs TRBV15 and TRBJ2-7; 11 bases line up with TRBD2. The germline gives CDR1 LNHNV, CDR2 YYDKDF (reference sequence). This CDR3 has 16 amino acids. With 4 bases clipped from V and 4 bases from J, the junction kept 9 bases outside the gene matches.

The V and J genes are TRBV7-2 and TRBJ2-3, with TRBD2 as a possible D gene (6 bases). The CDR3 is 16 amino acids. The V gene lost 2 bases and the J gene lost 1 base, with 13 bases spanning the gap. CDR1 is SGHTA and CDR2 is FQGNSA in the germline V gene. The chain's CDR3 is CASSLMTGEGTDTQYF. In DNA form, the CDR3 reads TGTGCCAGCAGCTTAATGACGGGAGAGGGCACAGATACGCAGTATTTT. Drawing the rest from reference TRBV7-2 and TRBJ2-3, the complete variable domain is GAGVSQSPSNKVTEKGKDVELRCDPISGHTALYWYRQSLGQGLEFLIYFQGNSAPDKSGLPSDRFSAERTGGSVSTLTIQRTQQEDSAVYLCASSLMTGEGTDTQYFGPGTRLTVL.

In this sample, this clone turned up a few times. The chain couples TRBV7-2 to TRBJ2-2; D not resolved. In germline, CDR1 is SGHTA, CDR2 FQGNSA. Trimming took 1 base from V and 6 from J, leaving 9 bases between them. This CDR3 region has 14 residues. The CDR3 protein is CASSLVSSSGELFF. CDR3 in DNA: TGTGCCAGCAGCTTAGTGTCCAGTTCCGGGGAGCTGTTTTTT.

This rearrangement joins TRBV19 to TRBJ1-6; D gene uncertain. The CDR3 loop spans 18 amino acids. Germline loops: CDR1 LNHDA, CDR2 SQIVND (reference sequence). The ends were cut back, 1 base at V and 0 bases at J, with 13 bases in the middle. The CDR3 DNA reads TGTGCCAGTAGTATAGTTGGAGTCGGGAGCTCCTATAATTCACCCCTCCACTTT. Translated, it gives CASSIVGVGSSYNSPLHF.

The J gene is TRBJ1-2, the V gene TRBV18; D not resolved. Germline V gene sequence: CDR1 KGHSH, CDR2 LQKENI. V was clipped by 5 bases and J by 1 base, with 20 bases between them. The CDR3 loop spans 17 amino acids. CDR3 sequence (DNA): TGTGCCAGCTCAAAACTGGCGGGGAACAGTCTTAACTATGGCTACACCTTC. This gives the protein CASSKLAGNSLNYGYTF.

The chain combines TRBV9 with TRBJ2-5; the D gene is possibly TRBD2 (6 bases). The length of the CDR3 is 14 residues. The ends were cut back, 4 bases at V and 1 base at J, with 11 bases in the middle. Looked up from germline, CDR1 is SGDLS and CDR2 is YYNGEE. DNA of the CDR3: TGTGCCAGCAGCTCCCGGGACTTCCAAGAGACCCAGTACTTC. This sequence encodes CASSSRDFQETQYF.

This clone came up a few times. The chain is built from TRBV30 and TRBJ1-1; 7 bases match TRBD1. Germline CDR1 GTSNPN, CDR2 SVGIG (reference sequence). This CDR3 region has 14 residues. Trimming removed 7 bases from V and 3 bases from J; junction bases left unmatched: 11. The CDR3 region has the DNA TGTGCCTACAATGAGGACAGGCGAGACACTGAAGCTTTCTTT. This translates into CAYNEDRRDTEAFF. Full variable domain (outside the CDR3, taken from reference TRBV30 and TRBJ1-1): SQTIHQWPATLVQPVGSPLSLECTVEGTSNPNLYWYRQAAGRGLQLLFYSVGIGQISSEVPQNLSASRPQDRQFILSSKKLLLSDSGFYLCAYNEDRRDTEAFFGQGTRLTVV.

V and J are TRBV5-1 and TRBJ2-2; 7 positions match TRBD1. The CDR3 sequence is 15 residues long. In germline, CDR1 is SGHRS, CDR2 YFSETQ. V trimming: 5 bases; J trimming: 7 bases; junction bases outside the gene matches: 11. This CDR3 is CASRPADRDDGELFF. CDR3 nucleotides: TGCGCCAGCAGGCCCGCCGACAGGGATGACGGGGAGCTGTTTTTT.

The rearrangement uses TRBV18 and TRBJ2-6, with TRBD2 as a possible D gene (5 bases). The germline CDR1 and CDR2 sequences are KGHSH and LQKENI. The CDR3 runs to 16 residues. Trimming removed 0 bases at V and 3 bases at J, with 9 bases between. CDR3 DNA: TGTGCCAGCTCACCACCGCAAGGGAGTGGGGCCAACGTCCTGACTTTC. This gives the protein CASSPPQGSGANVLTF.

The CDR3, as DNA: TGTGCCAGCCGTCCCAACACAGGAACTAATGAAAAACTGTTTTTT. Translated: CASRPNTGTNEKLFF. The chain employs TRBV6-5 and TRBJ1-4; TRBD1 is a possible D gene (5 bases). V was trimmed by 8 bases and J by 1 base, leaving 14 bases between them. Germline CDR1 MNHEY, CDR2 SVGAGI. The CDR3 consists of 15 residues.

The chain has TRBV6-5 and TRBJ1-6; 7 bases match TRBD1. V gave up 2 bases and J gave up 6 bases; unmatched junction bases: 4. This CDR3 is 15 amino acids long. The germline gives CDR1 MNHEY, CDR2 SVGAGI. The CDR3 bases are TGTGCCAGCAGTTACCATAACAGGGGTAATTCACCCCTCCACTTT. Residues: CASSYHNRGNSPLHF.

The V call is TRBV24-1, the J call TRBJ2-5; 10 bases map to TRBD1. Unmatched junction bases numbered 11, after V lost 3 bases and J lost 2 bases. Germline-derived CDR1 and CDR2 are KGHDR and SFDVKD. The CDR3 runs 18 residues. The CDR3: CATSDVTPDRGLQETQYF. The CDR3 DNA follows: TGTGCCACCAGTGATGTTACCCCTGACAGGGGGCTTCAAGAGACCCAGTACTTC.

Here the CDR3 DNA reads TGTGCCAGCAGTTTATATCCGGGGATTGCGTCCGAGCAGTACTTC. As protein: CASSLYPGIASEQYF. V usage is TRBV28 and J usage is TRBJ2-7; D possibly corresponds to TRBD2 (5 bases). The length of the CDR3 is 15 residues. V was trimmed by 1 base and J by 6 bases, leaving 16 bases between them. Germline CDR1 MDHEN, CDR2 SYDVKM.

The CDR3 is CSVVPSGYEQYF. In nucleotides, the CDR3 is TGCAGCGTTGTCCCTAGCGGCTACGAGCAGTACTTC. The genes are TRBV29-1 and TRBJ2-7; 7 bases agree with TRBD2. CDR1 is SQVTM and CDR2 is ANQGSEA in the germline V gene. This CDR3 has 12 amino acids. The ends lost 4 bases at V and 3 bases at J; junction bases unmatched: 3.

This chain connects TRBV7-2 to TRBJ1-2; 8 nucleotides align to TRBD1. CDR1 SGHTA and CDR2 FQGNSA come from the germline V gene. V shed 8 bases and J 5 bases; nucleotides not matched to a gene: 16. The CDR3 runs 16 residues. The CDR3 nucleotides read TGTGCCAGCGCACGCGACGGGACAGGATTTGGTTATGGCTACACCTTC. Translation gives CASARDGTGFGYGYTF.

The V gene is TRBV19, the J gene TRBJ2-5; TRBD2 aligns across 13 bases. J was trimmed by 1 base and V by 5 bases; bases with no gene match: 1. Per the germline V gene, CDR1 is LNHDA and CDR2 is SQIVND (reference sequence). This CDR3 has 15 amino acids. Here the CDR3 DNA reads TGTGCCAGTAGTGGGACTAGCGGGGCCCAAGAGACCCAGTACTTC. It codes for CASSGTSGAQETQYF.

This clone was seen a single time. The genes are TRBV5-4 and TRBJ2-3; 10 bases are a match to TRBD2. The CDR3 is made up of 15 amino acids. Germline V gene lookup returns CDR1 SGHNT and CDR2 YYREEE (reference sequence). Germline trimming cut 4 bases from V and 4 bases from J; bases unmatched to any gene: 6. The CDR3 DNA reads as TGTGCCAGCAGCCCCGGACTAGCGGCGTCAGATACGCAGTATTTT. It encodes CASSPGLAASDTQYF.

J is TRBJ1-3 and V is TRBV9, with 7 bases aligning to TRBD1. Looked up from germline, CDR1 is SGDLS and CDR2 is YYNGEE. The CDR3 consists of 16 residues. The V segment lost 2 bases and the J segment 7 bases; nucleotides outside the gene matches: 12. CDR3 coding DNA: TGTGCCAGCAGCGTTGGGAGCGCCCAAGGGGGCAACACCATATATTTT. Amino acid sequence: CASSVGSAQGGNTIYF.

The chain's CDR3 is CASSQASGNTYNEQFF. The CDR3, as DNA: TGTGCCAGCAGCCAGGCTAGCGGGAACACCTACAATGAGCAGTTCTTC. The J gene is TRBJ2-1, the V gene TRBV4-2; 9 bases are a match to TRBD2. CDR1 LGHNA and CDR2 YNFKEQ come from the germline V gene. This CDR3 has 16 residues. Trimming cost V 3 bases and J 2 bases; bases outside gene matches: 5.